The rows below give T cell receptor beta chains drawn from one sample of a study of shared clonotypes between healthy human individuals. Produced via immunoSEQ multiplex PCR; TCRdb's table is partial and in-frame only. The repertoire holds approximately 1,000,000 clones, with 77% as singletons. The sample was memory CD4+ T cells from PBMCs. These receptors were collected from a man between 18 and 35 years old in good health. Some clones in this sample may be carry-over from other donors' samples. CDR3s include the opening cysteine and the closing phenylalanine or tryptophan. A D gene is named only where the DNA matches it firmly. Where a row states a size, it is once, few, many or the class of an expanded clone; other rows omit it.

>TRBV12-2|.|.|TRBJ2-3
CASRLAPLVITQYF
>TRBV10-3|TRBD2|few|TRBJ2-1
CAISDSSGSFYNEQFF
>TRBV7-2|.|few|TRBJ2-1
CASSLAANSYNEQFF
>TRBV4-3|.|.|TRBJ2-1
CASSQGFMSSSYNEQFF
>TRBV5-1|TRBD1|.|TRBJ2-5
CASSVGQGRVETQYF
>TRBV7-9|TRBD2|few|TRBJ2-1
CASSFTSGEGEQFF
>TRBV14|TRBD1|few|TRBJ1-2
CASSPGTVGQGGYTF
>TRBV2|.|.|TRBJ1-2
CASSEARDYYGYTF
>TRBV28|.|.|TRBJ2-1
CASRYGGLNEQFF
>TRBV21-1|.|.|TRBJ2-7
CASSISTSGSGDYEQYF
>TRBV25-1|.|.|TRBJ1-1
CASRDGKNTEAFF
>TRBV30|TRBD1|.|TRBJ2-3
CAWSGLTGDTQYF
>TRBV2|.|.|TRBJ2-1
CASSVERNNEQFF
>TRBV28|.|many|TRBJ2-7
CASSSPAAYEQYF
>TRBV11-1|TRBD2|.|TRBJ2-1
CASSLGGVAGHNEQFF
>TRBV18|.|.|TRBJ2-7
CASSPAYYEQYF
>TRBV28|.|.|TRBJ1-5
CASSSDSRDQPQHF
>TRBV7-3|TRBD1|.|TRBJ1-5
CASSRDRFQPQHF
>TRBV6-1|TRBD1|.|TRBJ1-1
CASSERTGRNTEAFF
>TRBV5-6|TRBD1|.|TRBJ1-4
CASSTLGTGRIPTNEKLFF
>TRBV28|TRBD1|.|TRBJ2-7
CASKTSTGGREQYF